Presented here are 31 T cell receptor beta chains from one specimen sequenced in a study of blood T cell repertoires in COVID-19. TCRdb keeps only in-frame clones here, not all; method: immunoSEQ multiplex PCR. The table includes around 150,000 clones, roughly 85% detected once. Sequences were obtained from peripheral blood. The receptors stem from a man aged 55-75 years with acute or convalescent COVID-19.

This clone came up once. V is TRBV6-5 and J is TRBJ2-7; 8 positions agree with TRBD1. The junction had 5 bases not matched to a gene; V was cut back by 4 bases and J by 3 bases. Germline V gene data show CDR1 as MNHEY and CDR2 as SVGAGI. CDR3 length: 14 residues. The CDR3 region is CASSLQTGVYEQYF. The CDR3 coding sequence is TGTGCCAGCAGTTTGCAGACAGGGGTCTACGAGCAGTACTTC.

The genes are TRBV7-2 and TRBJ2-3; possibly TRBD2 for D (6 bases). This CDR3 is 17 amino acids long. V dropped 0 bases and J dropped 2 bases, with 15 bases sitting between them. Per germline, CDR1 SGHTA and CDR2 FQGNSA. The CDR3 is CASSLARSSGNTDTQYF. The CDR3 coding sequence is TGTGCCAGCAGCTTAGCGCGGAGTAGCGGAAACACAGATACGCAGTATTTT.

The chain uses TRBV2 and TRBJ1-1; weak D call: TRBD1 (5 bases). Trimming removed 5 bases at V and 1 base at J, with 14 bases between. Germline lookup yields CDR1 SNHLY and CDR2 FYNNEI. The CDR3 loop spans 15 amino acids. DNA for the CDR3: TGTGCCAGCAGTTACCAGGGACTCCAGAACACTGAAGCTTTCTTT. Encoded protein: CASSYQGLQNTEAFF. Full variable domain (rest looked up from reference TRBV2 and TRBJ1-1): EPEVTQTPSHQVTQMGQEVILRCVPISNHLYFYWYRQILGQKVEFLVSFYNNEISEKSEIFDDQFSVERPDGSNFTLKIRSTKLEDSAMYFCASSYQGLQNTEAFFGQGTRLTVV.

This clone was picked up one time. The gene calls are TRBV6-2 or TRBV6-3 and TRBJ2-1; D not certain. Germline V CDR1 and CDR2: MNHEY, SVGEGT. The CDR3 contains 14 residues. The ends were cut back, 2 bases at V and 3 bases at J, with 8 bases in the middle. The CDR3 region is CASSYLQLYNEQFF. CDR3 coding DNA: TGTGCCAGCAGTTACCTTCAACTCTACAATGAGCAGTTCTTC.

V and J are TRBV3-1 (or the pseudogene TRBV3-2) and TRBJ1-3; D remains ambiguous. Trimming removed 1 base from V and 2 bases from J, with 12 bases in between. The CDR3 length is 16 residues. Germline CDR1 LGHDT, CDR2 YNNKEL (reference sequence). CDR3 in DNA: TGTGCCAGCAGCCAAGGCCCAGGCTCCCCTGGAAACACCATATATTTT. As protein: CASSQGPGSPGNTIYF.

The rearrangement joins TRBV7-9 to TRBJ2-1, with 8 nucleotides matching TRBD2. Germline CDR1 reads SEHNR; CDR2 reads FQNEAQ (reference sequence). The CDR3 consists of 15 residues. V was pared by 1 base and J by 5 bases, with 4 bases of the junction left unmatched. The chain's CDR3 is CASSLVLAADNEQFF. CDR3 nucleotides: TGTGCCAGCAGCTTAGTACTAGCGGCGGACAATGAGCAGTTCTTC.

The V gene is TRBV30, the J gene TRBJ2-5; weak D call: TRBD2 (6 bases). The CDR3 sequence is 13 residues long. Trimming pared 7 bases from V and 2 bases from J, leaving 14 bases between. The germline V gene has CDR1 GTSNPN and CDR2 SVGIG (reference sequence). Here the CDR3 reads CASTGVSQETQYF. CDR3 DNA sequence: TGTGCCTCCACGGGGGTCTCTCAAGAGACCCAGTACTTC.

This clone was seen more than once but under ten times. V and J are TRBV3-1 (or the pseudogene TRBV3-2) and TRBJ2-2, with D possibly being TRBD2 (5 bases). Germline CDR1 is LGHDT and CDR2 is YNNKEL (reference sequence). The CDR3 totals 15 residues. V was trimmed by 4 bases and J by 6 bases, leaving 15 bases between them. This chain's CDR3 is CASSRLSSGSGELFF. The CDR3 nucleotides read TGTGCCAGCAGCCGACTTTCTTCGGGGTCCGGGGAGCTGTTTTTT.

The CDR3 spells CASSLVLASTDTQYF. The CDR3 bases are TGTGCCAGCAGCTTGGTTCTAGCTAGCACAGATACGCAGTATTTT. The V call is TRBV5-4, the J call TRBJ2-3; TRBD2 is a possible D gene (5 bases). This CDR3 is built from 15 residues. Germline-derived CDR1 and CDR2 are SGHNT and YYREEE (reference sequence). Trimming removed 0 bases at V and 0 bases at J, with 8 bases between.

This clone has only a few counts. The chain is built from TRBV28 and TRBJ1-6, with 9 bases aligning to TRBD1. This CDR3 comprises 14 residues. The germline V gene encodes CDR1 MDHEN and CDR2 SYDVKM. With V trimmed by 7 bases and J by 9 bases, 7 bases remained unmatched. DNA for the CDR3: TGTGCCAGCACTGTGGGACAGGGAAGTTCACCCCTCCACTTT. Translation gives CASTVGQGSSPLHF.

This chain links TRBV4-1 with TRBJ2-1; 7 bases match TRBD2. Germline V gene data show CDR1 as MGHRA and CDR2 as YSYEKL. This CDR3 has 16 amino acids. V shed 1 base and J 4 bases; nucleotides not matched to a gene: 7. In DNA, the CDR3 is TGCGCCAGCAGCCAAGTAGTGGCGGGAGTGTACAATGAGCAGTTCTTC. It codes for CASSQVVAGVYNEQFF.

The chain uses TRBV5-4 and TRBJ2-1, with TRBD2 identical over 8 bases. The V gene's germline CDR1 is SGHNT and CDR2 YYREEE (reference sequence). This CDR3 has 16 amino acids. J lost 2 bases, V lost 4 bases, and 8 bases had no gene match. The CDR3 nucleotides read TGTGCCAGCAGCAGATCAGCGGGAGCGACCTACAATGAGCAGTTCTTC. Its protein is CASSRSAGATYNEQFF.

The chain uses TRBV3-1 (or the pseudogene TRBV3-2) and TRBJ2-1, with TRBD2 matching over 8 bases. The CDR3 extends over 15 amino acids. V was pared by 4 bases and J by 0 bases, with 2 bases of the junction left unmatched. Germline lookup yields CDR1 LGHDT and CDR2 YNNKEL (reference sequence). The CDR3 DNA sequence: TGTGCCAGCAGCCGAAGCGGGAGCTCCTACAATGAGCAGTTCTTC. It is translated as CASSRSGSSYNEQFF.

With respect to this clone: Other nucleotide sequences from this sample produce the same CDR3. The J gene is TRBJ2-5, the V gene TRBV6-6; D remains unclear. V was pared by 5 bases and J by 5 bases, with 6 bases between. Germline V gene lookup returns CDR1 MNHNY and CDR2 SVGAGI (reference sequence). The CDR3 length is 11 residues. CDR3: CASSPLETQYF. As DNA, the CDR3 is TGTGCCAGCAGTCCCTTGGAGACCCAGTACTTC.

This chain connects TRBV7-3 to TRBJ2-2, with TRBD2 identical over 15 bases. This CDR3 spans 19 amino acids. Germline values: CDR1 SGHTA, CDR2 FQGTGA. V dropped 5 bases and J dropped 7; count of bases not matched to a gene: 14. As DNA, the CDR3 is TGTGCCAGCAGCCCATCTCTGGGACTAGCGGGAGGAAGGGGCGGGGAGCTGTTTTTT. Amino acid sequence: CASSPSLGLAGGRGGELFF.

The count of this clone is one. CDR3 DNA: TGTGCCAGCAAAAGCCAGGGGAACACTGAAGCTTTCTTT. It specifies CASKSQGNTEAFF. The chain links TRBV7-9 to TRBJ1-1; perhaps TRBD1 as D (5 bases). Germline CDR1 SEHNR, CDR2 FQNEAQ (reference sequence). The V end was cut by 7 bases, the J end by 1 base, with 10 bases between. This CDR3 is built from 13 residues.

The chain employs TRBV5-1 and TRBJ1-2; TRBD1 agrees at 9 bases. This CDR3 is built from 13 residues. Per the germline V gene, CDR1 is SGHRS and CDR2 is YFSETQ. V trimming: 4 bases; J trimming: 8 bases; junction bases outside the gene matches: 6. The DNA of the CDR3 is TGCGCCAGCAGCGGGACAGGGCCCGAGGGCTACACCTTC. Its protein product is CASSGTGPEGYTF.

The gene calls are TRBV28 and TRBJ1-4, with TRBD1 matching 7 bases. V gave up 5 bases and J gave up 7 bases; unmatched junction bases: 10. The CDR3 contains 15 residues. CDR1 MDHEN and CDR2 SYDVKM come from the germline V gene. CDR3 protein: CASSPTRGLSEKLFF. The CDR3 DNA follows: TGTGCCAGCAGTCCAACGAGGGGGCTTAGTGAAAAACTGTTTTTT. The entire variable domain, with the rest obtained from reference TRBV28 and TRBJ1-4, is as follows: DVKVTQSSRYLVKRTGEKVFLECVQDMDHENMFWYRQDPGLGLRLIYFSYDVKMKEKGDIPEGYSVSREKKERFSLILESASTNQTSMYLCASSPTRGLSEKLFFGSGTQLSVL.

J is TRBJ2-7 and V is TRBV18, with TRBD1 matching over 8 bases. The CDR3 sequence is 14 residues long. Germline V gene lookup returns CDR1 KGHSH and CDR2 LQKENI. V lost 5 bases, J lost 5 bases, and 8 bases stayed unmatched. The CDR3 here is CASSTTGGMNEQYF. The CDR3 nucleotides are TGTGCCAGCTCAACTACAGGGGGGATGAACGAGCAGTACTTC.

The chain links TRBV5-1 to TRBJ2-5; TRBD1 matches 8 bases. CDR3 length equals 14 residues. The V gene's germline CDR1 is SGHRS and CDR2 YFSETQ. The trim removed 3 bases at V and 2 bases at J, leaving 3 bases unmatched. This CDR3 reads CASSWGTGQETQYF. Here the CDR3 DNA reads TGCGCCAGCAGCTGGGGGACAGGACAAGAGACCCAGTACTTC.

This clone came up once. The chain couples TRBV7-8 to TRBJ1-3; 12 nucleotides line up with TRBD1. Germline CDR1 and CDR2: SGHVS and FQNEAQ. This CDR3 comprises 16 residues. Germline trimming cut 5 bases from V and 4 bases from J; bases unmatched to any gene: 6. Written as DNA, the CDR3 is TGTGCCAGCAGCCTGGGGGACAGGGGGCGCGGAAACACCATATATTTT. This gives the protein CASSLGDRGRGNTIYF.

In nucleotides, the CDR3 is TGCGCCAGCAGCTTGGAACCTAGCGGAGGGCAAGAGACCCAGTACTTC. This encodes CASSLEPSGGQETQYF. J is TRBJ2-5 and V is TRBV5-1; 7 nucleotides align to TRBD2. The CDR3 spans 16 residues. The trim removed 0 bases at V and 2 bases at J, leaving 7 bases unmatched. CDR1 is SGHRS and CDR2 is YFSETQ in the germline V gene.

The CDR3: CASSRTRPSTDTQYF. DNA of the CDR3: TGTGCCAGCAGCCGAACGCGGCCCAGCACAGATACGCAGTATTTT. This chain connects TRBV5-8 to TRBJ2-3; D not resolved. Germline V gene lookup returns CDR1 SGHTS and CDR2 YDEGEE. The CDR3 runs to 15 residues. The V end lost 4 bases, the J end lost 0 bases, and 12 bases lay between the germline ends.

The rearrangement links TRBV28 to TRBJ2-2, with D possibly matching TRBD2 (6 bases). Germline assignment: CDR1 MDHEN and CDR2 SYDVKM. The V end was cut by 6 bases, the J end by 5 bases, with 16 bases between. The CDR3 runs 15 residues. CDR3 sequence reads: CASSPLGGATGELFF. CDR3 coding DNA: TGTGCCAGCAGCCCGCTGGGCGGGGCTACCGGGGAGCTGTTTTTT.

CDR3 coding DNA: TGTGCCAGCAGCTATCTACAGGGTCACACCGGGGAGCTGTTTTTT. Amino acids: CASSYLQGHTGELFF. The genes are TRBV7-9 and TRBJ2-2; D might be TRBD1 (6 bases). This CDR3 spans 15 amino acids. V lost 4 bases and J lost 3, with 12 bases in between. Germline assignment: CDR1 SEHNR and CDR2 FQNEAQ (reference sequence).

The table lists this clone with a few counts. The genes are TRBV6-4 and TRBJ1-1, with D perhaps TRBD1 (5 bases). Germline V gene lookup returns CDR1 MRHNA and CDR2 SNTAGT. The CDR3 totals 15 residues. The V and J ends lost 2 bases and 0 bases respectively, with 10 bases between them. Written as DNA, the CDR3 is TGTGCCAGCAGTGACAAACCGACAGTGAACACTGAAGCTTTCTTT. This codes for CASSDKPTVNTEAFF.

The V and J genes are TRBV14 and TRBJ2-1, with TRBD2 matching 8 bases. The V segment lost 3 bases and the J segment 3 bases; nucleotides outside the gene matches: 7. Germline loops: CDR1 SGHDN, CDR2 FVKESK. This CDR3 has 16 amino acids. CDR3: CASSQFHGTSYNEQFF. CDR3 sequence (DNA): TGTGCCAGCAGCCAGTTCCACGGGACTAGCTACAATGAGCAGTTCTTC.

There are a few counts of this clone. J is TRBJ1-6 and V is TRBV28, with a tentative D call TRBD1 (5 bases). Trimming took off 5 bases at V and 9 bases at J, with 8 bases between the two ends. Germline V gene lookup returns CDR1 MDHEN and CDR2 SYDVKM. This CDR3 is 12 amino acids long. The DNA for the CDR3 is TGTGCCAGCAGTACCAGGGCTTCACCCCTCCACTTT. Protein product: CASSTRASPLHF.

The rearrangement uses TRBV5-1 and TRBJ2-1; D gene unclear. V lost 0 bases to trimming and J lost 6 bases, with 7 bases between them. This CDR3 contains 13 residues. Looked up from germline, CDR1 is SGHRS and CDR2 is YFSETQ. CDR3 in amino acids: CASSLGSGNEQFF. The CDR3 nucleotides read TGCGCCAGCAGCTTGGGTTCCGGCAATGAGCAGTTCTTC.

The CDR3 DNA follows: TGTGCCAGTAGTATCTCGGGACAGGGACAAAACTATGGCTACACCTTC. Translation: CASSISGQGQNYGYTF. J is TRBJ1-2 and V is TRBV19; TRBD1 matches 9 bases. The CDR3 has 16 residues. V shed 3 bases, J shed 2 bases, and the junction held 7 bases outside the gene matches. CDR1 is LNHDA, CDR2 SQIVND, per germline (reference sequence).

The chain combines TRBV4-1 with TRBJ2-1; 12 bases agree with TRBD2. The germline CDR1 and CDR2 sequences are MGHRA and YSYEKL. The CDR3 contains 16 residues. The ends lost 5 bases at V and 4 bases at J; junction bases unmatched: 6. The CDR3 sequence is CASSSGTSGPYNEQFF. In DNA, the CDR3 is TGCGCCAGCAGCTCGGGGACTAGCGGGCCTTACAATGAGCAGTTCTTC.